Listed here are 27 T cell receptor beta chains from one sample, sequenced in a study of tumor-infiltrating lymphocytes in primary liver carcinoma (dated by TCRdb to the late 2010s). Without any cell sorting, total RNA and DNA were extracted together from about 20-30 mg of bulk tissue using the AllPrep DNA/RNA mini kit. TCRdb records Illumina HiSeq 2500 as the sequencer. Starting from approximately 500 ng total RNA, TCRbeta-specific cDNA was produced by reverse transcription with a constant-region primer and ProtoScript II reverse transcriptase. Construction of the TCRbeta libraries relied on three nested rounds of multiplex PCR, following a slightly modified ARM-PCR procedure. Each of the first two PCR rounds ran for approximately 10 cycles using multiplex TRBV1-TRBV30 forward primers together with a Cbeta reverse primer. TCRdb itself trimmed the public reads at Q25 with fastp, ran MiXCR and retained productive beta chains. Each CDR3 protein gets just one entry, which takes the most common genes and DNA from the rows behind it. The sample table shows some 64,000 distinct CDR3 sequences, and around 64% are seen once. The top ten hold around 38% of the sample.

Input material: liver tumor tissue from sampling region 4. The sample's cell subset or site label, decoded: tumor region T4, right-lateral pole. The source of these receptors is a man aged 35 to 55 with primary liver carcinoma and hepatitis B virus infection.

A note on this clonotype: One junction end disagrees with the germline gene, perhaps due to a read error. CDR3: CAICGGLADYKSSSYNEQFF. Here the CDR3 DNA reads TGTGCCATCTGTGGGGGACTAGCGGATTATAAAAGTAGCTCCTATAATGAGCAGTTCTTC. The V call is TRBV10-3, the J call TRBJ2-1, with 11 bases matching TRBD2. CDR1 is ENHRY, CDR2 SYGVKD, per germline. CDR3 size: 20 residues.

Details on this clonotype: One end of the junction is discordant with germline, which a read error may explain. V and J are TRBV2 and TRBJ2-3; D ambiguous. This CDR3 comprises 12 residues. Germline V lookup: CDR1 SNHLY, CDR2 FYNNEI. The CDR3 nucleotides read TGTGTCAGCAGTTCAGGCACAGATACGCAGTATTTT. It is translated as CVSSSGTDTQYF. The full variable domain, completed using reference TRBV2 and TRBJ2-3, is EPEVTQTPSHQVTQMGQEVILRCVPISNHLYFYWYRQILGQKVEFLVSFYNNEISEKSEIFDDQFSVERPDGSNFTLKIRSTKLEDSAMYFCVSSSGTDTQYFGPGTRLTVL.

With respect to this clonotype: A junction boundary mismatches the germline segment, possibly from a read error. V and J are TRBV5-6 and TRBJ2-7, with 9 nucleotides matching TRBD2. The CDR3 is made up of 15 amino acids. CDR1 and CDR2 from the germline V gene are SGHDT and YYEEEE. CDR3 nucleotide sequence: TGTGCCAGCACCTTCATGGCTAGCGGGACGTACGAGCAATACTTC. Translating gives CASTFMASGTYEQYF.

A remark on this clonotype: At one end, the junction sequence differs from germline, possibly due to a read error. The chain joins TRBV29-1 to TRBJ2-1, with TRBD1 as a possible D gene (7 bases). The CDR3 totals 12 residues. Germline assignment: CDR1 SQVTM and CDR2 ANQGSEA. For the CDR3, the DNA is TGCTGCGTTAGGCAGGGGGGAAATGAGCTGTTCTTC. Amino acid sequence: CCVRQGGNELFF.

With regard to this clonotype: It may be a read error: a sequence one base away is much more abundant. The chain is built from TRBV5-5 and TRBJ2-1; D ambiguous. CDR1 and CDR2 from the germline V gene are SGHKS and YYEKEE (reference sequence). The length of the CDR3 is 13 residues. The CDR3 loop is CTSSYRTGNEQFF. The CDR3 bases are TGTACCAGCAGCTACCGAACGGGCAATGAGCAGTTCTTC.

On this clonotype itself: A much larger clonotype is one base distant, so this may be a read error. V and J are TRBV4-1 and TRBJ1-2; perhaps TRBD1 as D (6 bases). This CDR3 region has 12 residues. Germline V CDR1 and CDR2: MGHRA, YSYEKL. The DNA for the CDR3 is TGCGCCAGCAGTCAATCAGGGGATGGCTACAACTTC. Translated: CASSQSGDGYNF.

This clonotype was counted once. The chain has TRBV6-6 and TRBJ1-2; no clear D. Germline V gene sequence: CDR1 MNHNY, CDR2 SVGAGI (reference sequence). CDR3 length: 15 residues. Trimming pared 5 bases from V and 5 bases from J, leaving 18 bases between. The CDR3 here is CASSRRMGTQYGYTF. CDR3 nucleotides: TGTGCCAGCAGTCGTAGAATGGGCACTCAATATGGCTACACCTTC.

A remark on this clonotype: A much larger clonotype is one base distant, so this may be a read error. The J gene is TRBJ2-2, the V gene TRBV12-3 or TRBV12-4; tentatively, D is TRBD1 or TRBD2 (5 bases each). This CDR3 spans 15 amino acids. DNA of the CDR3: TGTGCCAGCGGTTTAGTTCTGGGGCGCGGGGGGGAGCTGTTTTTT. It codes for CASGLVLGRGGELFF.

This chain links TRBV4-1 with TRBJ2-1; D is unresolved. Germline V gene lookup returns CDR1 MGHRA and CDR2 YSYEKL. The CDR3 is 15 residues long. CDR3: CTNSPLGNNNNEQFF. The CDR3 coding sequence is TGCACCAACAGCCCACTCGGTAACAACAACAATGAGCAGTTCTTC.

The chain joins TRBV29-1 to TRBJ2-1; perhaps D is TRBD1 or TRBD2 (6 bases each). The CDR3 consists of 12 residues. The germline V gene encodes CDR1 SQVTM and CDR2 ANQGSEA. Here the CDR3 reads CSVQQGGNEQFF. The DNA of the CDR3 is TGCAGTGTCCAACAGGGAGGTAATGAGCAGTTCTTC.

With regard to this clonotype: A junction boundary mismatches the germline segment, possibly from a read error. CDR3 sequence: CACSQEPGISIKPQHF. CDR3 DNA sequence: TGTGCCTGCAGCCAAGAGCCCGGGATTAGCATTAAGCCCCAGCATTTT. This sequence joins TRBV4-2 and TRBJ1-5; unclear D gene. Germline assignment: CDR1 LGHNA and CDR2 YNFKEQ. The CDR3 spans 16 residues.

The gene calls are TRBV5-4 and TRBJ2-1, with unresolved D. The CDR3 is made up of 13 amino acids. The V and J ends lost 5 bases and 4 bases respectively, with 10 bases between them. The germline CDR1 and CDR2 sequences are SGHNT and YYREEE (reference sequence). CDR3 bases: TGTGCCAGCAGTCTCGACGGATACAATGAGCAGTTCTTC. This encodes CASSLDGYNEQFF.

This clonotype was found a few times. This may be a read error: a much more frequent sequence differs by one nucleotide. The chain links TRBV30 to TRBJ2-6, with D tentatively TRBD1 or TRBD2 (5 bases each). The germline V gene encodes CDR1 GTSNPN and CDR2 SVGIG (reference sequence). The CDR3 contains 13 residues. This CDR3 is CAWKGSGASVLTF. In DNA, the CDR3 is TGTGCCTGGAAAGGGAGTGGGGCCAGCGTCCTGACTTTC. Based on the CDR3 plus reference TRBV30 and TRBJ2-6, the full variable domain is SQTIHQWPATLVQPVGSPLSLECTVEGTSNPNLYWYRQAAGRGLQLLFYSVGIGQISSEVPQNLSASRPQDRQFILSSKKLLLSDSGFYLCAWKGSGASVLTFGAGSRLTVL.

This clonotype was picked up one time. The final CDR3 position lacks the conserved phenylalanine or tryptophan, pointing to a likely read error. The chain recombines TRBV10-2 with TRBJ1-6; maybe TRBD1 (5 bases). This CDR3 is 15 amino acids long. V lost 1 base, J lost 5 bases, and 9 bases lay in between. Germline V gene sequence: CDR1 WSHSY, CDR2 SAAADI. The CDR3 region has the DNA TGCGCCAGCAGTGAGTTGGGGCAGGATAATTCACCCCTCCACCTT. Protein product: CASSELGQDNSPLHL.

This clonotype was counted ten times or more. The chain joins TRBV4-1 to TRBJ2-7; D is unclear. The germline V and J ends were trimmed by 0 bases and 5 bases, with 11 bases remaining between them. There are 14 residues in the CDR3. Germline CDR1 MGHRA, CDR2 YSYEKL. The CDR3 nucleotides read TGCGCCAGCAGCCAAGAGACCCCTGTTGACGAGCAGTACTTC. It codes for CASSQETPVDEQYF.

CDR3 sequence reads: CASSYQLGNVQFF. The CDR3 region has the DNA TGTGCCAGCAGTTACCAGTTGGGCAACGTGCAGTTCTTC. The chain uses TRBV6-2 or TRBV6-3 and TRBJ2-1, with D unclear. The germline gives CDR1 MNHEY, CDR2 SVGEGT. Trimming cost V 2 bases and J 12 bases, with 14 bases left between them. There are 13 residues in the CDR3.

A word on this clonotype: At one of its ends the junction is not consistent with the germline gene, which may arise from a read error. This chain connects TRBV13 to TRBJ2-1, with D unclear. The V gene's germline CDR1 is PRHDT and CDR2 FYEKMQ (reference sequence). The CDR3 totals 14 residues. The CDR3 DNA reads TGTGCCAGCAGCGAAGGAGAGCCCAACAATGAGCAGTCCTTC. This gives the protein CASSEGEPNNEQSF.

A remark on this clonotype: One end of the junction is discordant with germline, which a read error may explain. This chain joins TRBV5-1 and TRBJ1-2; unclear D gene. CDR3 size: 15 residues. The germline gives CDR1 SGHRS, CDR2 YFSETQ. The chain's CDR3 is CTSSLAGFAEYGYIF. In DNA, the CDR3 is TGCACCAGCAGCTTGGCGGGTTTCGCTGAGTATGGCTACATCTTC.

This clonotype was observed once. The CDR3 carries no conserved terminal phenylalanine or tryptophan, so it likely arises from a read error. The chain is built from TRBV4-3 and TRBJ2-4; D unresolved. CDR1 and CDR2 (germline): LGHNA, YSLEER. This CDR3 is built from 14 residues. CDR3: CASNQDGLANIQYS. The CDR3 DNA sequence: TGCGCCAGCAACCAAGATGGCCTGGCGAACATTCAGTACTCC.

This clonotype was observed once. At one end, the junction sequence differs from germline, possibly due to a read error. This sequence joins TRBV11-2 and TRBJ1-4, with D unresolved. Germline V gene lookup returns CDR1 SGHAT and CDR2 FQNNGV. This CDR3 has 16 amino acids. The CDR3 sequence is CASSKTVGGTNEKLVF. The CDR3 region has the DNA TGTGCCAGCAGTAAGACTGTAGGAGGAACAAATGAAAAATTGGTTTTT.

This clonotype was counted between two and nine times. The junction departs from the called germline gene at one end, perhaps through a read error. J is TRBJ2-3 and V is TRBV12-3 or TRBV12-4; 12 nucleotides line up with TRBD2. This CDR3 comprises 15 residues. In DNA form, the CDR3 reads TGTGCCAGCAGTCTAGCGGGAGGGGAGGGGAATACGCAGTATTTT. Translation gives CASSLAGGEGNTQYF.

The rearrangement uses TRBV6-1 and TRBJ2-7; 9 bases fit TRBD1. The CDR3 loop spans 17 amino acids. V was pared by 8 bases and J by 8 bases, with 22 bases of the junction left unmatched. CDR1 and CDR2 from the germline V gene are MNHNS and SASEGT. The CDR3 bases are TGTGCCAGCGCACAGGGGGCGCAGAGGGCCTTGCCCTTCCAGCAGTACTTC. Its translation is CASAQGAQRALPFQQYF.

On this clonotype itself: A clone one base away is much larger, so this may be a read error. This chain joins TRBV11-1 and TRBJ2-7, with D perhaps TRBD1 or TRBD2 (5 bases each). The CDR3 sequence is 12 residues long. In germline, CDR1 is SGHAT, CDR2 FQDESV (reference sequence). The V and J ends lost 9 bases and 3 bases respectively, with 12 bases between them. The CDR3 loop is CASRDGLYEQYF. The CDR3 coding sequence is TGTGCCAGTAGGGACGGGCTCTACGAGCAGTACTTC.

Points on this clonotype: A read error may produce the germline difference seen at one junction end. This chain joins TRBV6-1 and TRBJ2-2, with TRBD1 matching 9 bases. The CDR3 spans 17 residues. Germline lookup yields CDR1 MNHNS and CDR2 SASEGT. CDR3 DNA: TGTGTCAGCAGAGGAATACAGGGGGCCTTGGACACCGGGGAGCTGTTTTTT. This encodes CVSRGIQGALDTGELFF.

Here the CDR3 reads CASSRGRAGVLSEAFF. The CDR3 DNA reads TGTGCCAGCAGTCGAGGTAGGGCAGGGGTCCTCAGTGAAGCTTTCTTT. The rearrangement uses TRBV11-2 and TRBJ1-1, with D possibly matching TRBD1 (6 bases). Trimming removed 6 bases at V and 7 bases at J, with 24 bases between. The CDR3 length is 16 residues. CDR1 and CDR2 from the germline V gene are SGHAT and FQNNGV. The entire variable domain, with the rest obtained from reference TRBV11-2 and TRBJ1-1, is as follows: EAGVAQSPRYKIIEKRQSVAFWCNPISGHATLYWYQQILGQGPKLLIQFQNNGVVDDSQLPKDRFSAERLKGVDSTLKIQPAKLEDSAVYLCASSRGRAGVLSEAFFGQGTRLTVV.

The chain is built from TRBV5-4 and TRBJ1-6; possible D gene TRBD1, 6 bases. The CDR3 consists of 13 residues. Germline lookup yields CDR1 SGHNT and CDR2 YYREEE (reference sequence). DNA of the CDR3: TGTGTCTGCAGCATAGAGCCGGAGGGGGCCCTCCACTTT. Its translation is CVCSIEPEGALHF.

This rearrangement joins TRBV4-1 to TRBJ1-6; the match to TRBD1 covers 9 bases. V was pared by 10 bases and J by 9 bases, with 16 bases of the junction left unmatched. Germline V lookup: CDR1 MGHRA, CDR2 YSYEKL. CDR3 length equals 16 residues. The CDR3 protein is CANIHHLQGAGSPLHF. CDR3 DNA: TGCGCCAACATCCACCACCTACAGGGGGCGGGTTCACCCCTCCACTTT.